This TCR beta chain was obtained from a study of breast tumors, draining lymph nodes, adjacent tissues. Overall study findings and caveats: That most tumor T cells come from lymph nodes remained unproven. Tumor TCR diversity was below lymph nodes but above nontumor tissue.

TCRdb re-called the multiplex PCR reads through MiXCR, storing one row per CDR3 protein. In the table there are 15,000 or so distinct CDR3 sequences, approximately 45% of which are singletons. With regard to this clonotype: Its specificity is unknown.

The sequenced sample consisted of tumor-adjacent breast tissue. This clonotype was obtained from a female donor with breast cancer. Some clones in this sample may be carry-over from other donors' samples.

The CDR3 spells CAISESRDRVYEQYF. CDR3 nucleotides: TGTGCCATCAGTGAGTCCCGGGACAGGGTCTACGAGCAGTACTTC. The rearrangement joins TRBV10-3 to TRBJ2-7; 9 nucleotides match TRBD1. Germline values: CDR1 ENHRY, CDR2 SYGVKD. J gave up 3 bases and V 0 bases, and 3 bases lay outside the gene matches. CDR3 length: 15 amino acids.